This passage covers 3 T cell receptor beta chains from one sample sequenced in a study of blood T cell repertoires in COVID-19. Produced via immunoSEQ multiplex PCR; TCRdb's table is partial and in-frame only. The sample consists of about 190,000 clones, roughly four fifths of them appearing once. Sequencing was performed on peripheral blood. These TCRs come from a woman aged 45-60 years with acute or convalescent COVID-19.

This clone was found once. The chain carries TRBV18 and TRBJ2-3, with a tentative D call TRBD2 (6 bases). Trimming shortened V by 3 bases and J by 3 bases, and 13 bases separated the two germline ends. This CDR3 region has 15 residues. Germline CDR1 and CDR2: KGHSH and LQKENI. CDR3 sequence: CASSPRGEVTDTQYF. The CDR3 coding sequence is TGTGCCAGCTCACCTCGAGGGGAGGTTACAGATACGCAGTATTTT.

The chain links TRBV3-1 (or the pseudogene TRBV3-2) to TRBJ1-2; tentative D call: TRBD1 (5 bases). The CDR3 is made up of 15 amino acids. CDR1 is LGHDT and CDR2 is YNNKEL in the germline V gene (reference sequence). V was shortened by 1 base and J by 5 bases, with 14 bases between the two germline ends. DNA of the CDR3: TGTGCCAGCAGCCAAGGGGGCAGTCCCACTTATGGCTACACCTTC. It is translated as CASSQGGSPTYGYTF.

This clone was counted between two and nine times. CDR3 DNA sequence: TGCGCCAGCAGCTTGGCGGGACTAGTGACCGGGGAGCTGTTTTTT. It yields the protein CASSLAGLVTGELFF. J is TRBJ2-2 and V is TRBV5-1; 8 bases fit TRBD2. Losses at the gene ends were 0 bases for V and 5 bases for J; bases not matched to a gene: 3. CDR1 and CDR2 (germline): SGHRS, YFSETQ. The CDR3 sequence is 15 residues long.